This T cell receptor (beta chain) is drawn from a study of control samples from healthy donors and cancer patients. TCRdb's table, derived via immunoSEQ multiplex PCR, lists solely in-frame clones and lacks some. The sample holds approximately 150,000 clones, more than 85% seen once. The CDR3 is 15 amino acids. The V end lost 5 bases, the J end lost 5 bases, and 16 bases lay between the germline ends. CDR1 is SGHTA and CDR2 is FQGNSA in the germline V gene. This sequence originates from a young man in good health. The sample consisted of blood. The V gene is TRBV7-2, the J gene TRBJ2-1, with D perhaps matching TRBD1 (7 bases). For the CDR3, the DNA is TGTGCCAGCAGCGAAAAACAGGGGAGGAACAATGAGCAGTTCTTC. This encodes CASSEKQGRNNEQFF.